The source of this T cell receptor beta chain is a study of technical replicates of blood from several donors. Using immunoSEQ multiplex PCR, the repertoire was profiled, and TCRdb retains in-frame clones only, with some absent. The data show about 81,000 clones, roughly 96% seen once. This receptor was taken from a human donor in good health. The sample taken for sequencing was T cells isolated from PBMCs.

The CDR3 loop reads CASSSQGLAGAGELFF. Here the CDR3 DNA reads TGCGCCAGCAGCTCGCAGGGACTAGCGGGAGCCGGGGAGCTGTTTTTT. This chain links TRBV5-1 with TRBJ2-2, with 14 bases lining up with TRBD2. CDR3 length: 16 amino acids. V gave up 3 bases and J gave up 6 bases; unmatched junction bases: 4. Germline lookup yields CDR1 SGHRS and CDR2 YFSETQ.